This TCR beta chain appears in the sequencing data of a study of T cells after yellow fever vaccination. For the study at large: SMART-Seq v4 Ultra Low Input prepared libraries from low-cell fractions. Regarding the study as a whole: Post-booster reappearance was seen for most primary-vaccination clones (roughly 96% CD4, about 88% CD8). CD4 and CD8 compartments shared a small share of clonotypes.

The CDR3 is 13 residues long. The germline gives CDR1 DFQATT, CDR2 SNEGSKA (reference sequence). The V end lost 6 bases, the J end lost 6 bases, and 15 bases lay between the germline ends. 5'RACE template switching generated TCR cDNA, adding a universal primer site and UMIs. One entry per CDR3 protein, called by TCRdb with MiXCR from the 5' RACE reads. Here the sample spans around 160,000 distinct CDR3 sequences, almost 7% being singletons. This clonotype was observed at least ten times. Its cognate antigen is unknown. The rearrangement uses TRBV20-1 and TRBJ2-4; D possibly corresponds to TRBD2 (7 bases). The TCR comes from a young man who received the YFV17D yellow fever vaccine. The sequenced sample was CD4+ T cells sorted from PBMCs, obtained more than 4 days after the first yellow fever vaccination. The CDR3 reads CSAGGGFLNIQYF. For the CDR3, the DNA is TGCAGTGCAGGGGGGGGGTTTCTAAACATTCAGTACTTC.